These 17 T cell receptor beta chains came from one sample sequenced in a study of blood T cell repertoires in COVID-19. Generated by immunoSEQ multiplex PCR, the TCRdb table keeps only in-frame clones and is missing some. The sample lists approximately 220,000 clones; around 85% were seen once. The sample comprised peripheral blood. The receptors were sampled from a man aged 40-49 years with acute or convalescent COVID-19.

The chain has TRBV9 and TRBJ2-1, with a possible D match to TRBD2 (5 bases). Germline values: CDR1 SGDLS, CDR2 YYNGEE. The CDR3 length is 17 residues. V lost 3 bases to trimming and J lost 7 bases, with 23 bases between them. In DNA form, the CDR3 reads TGTGCCAGCAGCGCCCAGAGTCTAGCCGGAAGGTGGAATGAGCAGTTCTTC. Its protein is CASSAQSLAGRWNEQFF.

The J gene is TRBJ2-7, the V gene TRBV5-1; 7 bases line up with TRBD1. The CDR3 runs to 16 residues. J was trimmed by 4 bases and V by 0 bases; bases with no gene match: 10. CDR1 and CDR2 (germline): SGHRS, YFSETQ. The CDR3 spells CASSLELRTGLYEQYF. CDR3 bases: TGCGCCAGCAGCTTGGAACTTCGGACAGGACTTTACGAGCAGTACTTC. Drawing the rest from reference TRBV5-1 and TRBJ2-7, the complete variable domain is KAGVTQTPRYLIKTRGQQVTLSCSPISGHRSVSWYQQTPGQGLQFLFEYFSETQRNKGNFPGRFSGRQFSNSRSEMNVSTLELGDSALYLCASSLELRTGLYEQYFGPGTRLTVT.

The chain joins TRBV7-2 to TRBJ1-5; D perhaps matches TRBD1 (6 bases). CDR3 length equals 15 residues. The V end lost 5 bases, the J end lost 1 base, and 12 bases lay between the germline ends. CDR1 and CDR2 (germline): SGHTA, FQGNSA. The DNA of the CDR3 is TGTGCCAGCAGCGTCAAAGGGGGAAGCAATCAGCCCCAGCATTTT. Its protein is CASSVKGGSNQPQHF.

This clone was observed a single time. V is TRBV4-1 and J is TRBJ2-5; a possible D gene is TRBD2 (5 bases). Deletions cut 4 bases from V and 4 bases from J, with 10 bases between. Germline assignment: CDR1 MGHRA and CDR2 YSYEKL. The CDR3 spans 13 residues. The CDR3 spells CASSLWRTETQYF. The CDR3, as DNA: TGCGCCAGCAGCCTCTGGAGGACAGAGACCCAGTACTTC.

This clone was seen once. V gene TRBV5-1 combines with J gene TRBJ1-2; perhaps TRBD1 as D (5 bases). The V and J ends lost 0 bases and 2 bases respectively, with 8 bases between them. The CDR3 sequence is 14 residues long. Germline V gene lookup returns CDR1 SGHRS and CDR2 YFSETQ. Here the CDR3 reads CASSLESGNYGYTF. The CDR3 DNA reads TGCGCCAGCAGCTTGGAGTCAGGGAACTATGGCTACACCTTC.

This chain connects TRBV5-1 to TRBJ2-5, with TRBD1 as a possible D gene (6 bases). Germline assignment: CDR1 SGHRS and CDR2 YFSETQ. V lost 0 bases and J lost 7, with 10 bases in between. The CDR3 runs 13 residues. CDR3 nucleotides: TGCGCCAGCAGCTTGGTCGTAGGGGGGACCCAGTACTTC. Amino acid sequence: CASSLVVGGTQYF.

The genes are TRBV9 and TRBJ2-1; D possibly corresponds to TRBD1 (5 bases). Trimming shortened V by 3 bases and J by 6 bases, and 7 bases separated the two germline ends. Germline loops: CDR1 SGDLS, CDR2 YYNGEE. CDR3 size: 12 residues. The CDR3 reads CASSGDSNEQFF. CDR3 bases: TGTGCCAGCAGCGGCGACAGCAATGAGCAGTTCTTC. Full variable domain (remainder filled in from reference TRBV9 and TRBJ2-1): DSGVTQTPKHLITATGQRVTLRCSPRSGDLSVYWYQQSLDQGLQFLIQYYNGEERAKGNILERFSAQQFPDLHSELNLSSLELGDSALYFCASSGDSNEQFFGPGTRLTVL.

The rearrangement links TRBV3-1 (or the pseudogene TRBV3-2) to TRBJ1-1; maybe TRBD1 (5 bases). The CDR3 is made up of 12 amino acids. Trimming pared 0 bases from V and 10 bases from J, leaving 9 bases between. The germline gives CDR1 LGHDT, CDR2 YNNKEL (reference sequence). The CDR3 nucleotides are TGTGCCAGCAGCCAAGAAGGGGTAGGAGCTTTCTTT. Protein sequence: CASSQEGVGAFF.

This chain links TRBV18 with TRBJ2-6; TRBD1 aligns across 11 bases. The ends lost 2 bases at V and 3 bases at J; junction bases unmatched: 12. Germline V gene sequence: CDR1 KGHSH, CDR2 LQKENI. CDR3 length equals 20 residues. CDR3 loop: CASSPVMPGQGGGGANVLTF. As DNA, the CDR3 is TGTGCCAGCTCACCAGTCATGCCGGGACAGGGGGGAGGTGGGGCCAACGTCCTGACTTTC.

The V and J genes are TRBV18 and TRBJ2-7, with 8 bases matching TRBD1. The trim removed 5 bases at V and 0 bases at J, leaving 6 bases unmatched. The CDR3 runs 15 residues. CDR1 and CDR2 from the germline V gene are KGHSH and LQKENI. The CDR3 bases are TGTGCCAGCTCATTGCGGACAGGGAGCTCCTACGAGCAGTACTTC. It yields the protein CASSLRTGSSYEQYF.

This chain connects TRBV7-8 to TRBJ1-6, with 7 bases lining up with TRBD1. The CDR3 is 15 amino acids. Trimming took 5 bases from V and 4 from J; bases not matched to a gene: 5. Germline lookup yields CDR1 SGHVS and CDR2 FQNEAQ. CDR3 protein: CASSPRTGYNSPLHF. The CDR3 DNA reads as TGTGCCAGCAGCCCAAGGACAGGATATAATTCACCCCTCCACTTT.

The genes are TRBV28 and TRBJ1-1, with unresolved D. Germline CDR1 and CDR2: MDHEN and SYDVKM. This CDR3 comprises 12 residues. V shed 7 bases and J shed 10 bases, with 16 bases lying between them. The CDR3 sequence is CASIGSRIGAFF. The CDR3 DNA sequence: TGTGCCAGCATCGGGTCCCGGATCGGAGCTTTCTTT.

This clone appeared a few times. CDR3 region: CASSLTGLPYNEQFF. The CDR3 DNA reads as TGCGCCAGCAGCCTTACGGGACTTCCCTACAATGAGCAGTTCTTC. V usage is TRBV4-1 and J usage is TRBJ2-1; D possibly corresponds to TRBD2 (6 bases). Germline loops: CDR1 MGHRA, CDR2 YSYEKL. V shed 4 bases and J shed 2 bases, with 12 bases lying between them. The CDR3 is made up of 15 amino acids.

V usage is TRBV19 and J usage is TRBJ1-1; 11 bases line up with TRBD1. The CDR3 is made up of 14 amino acids. Trimming took 6 bases from V and 1 from J; bases not matched to a gene: 1. Germline V CDR1 and CDR2: LNHDA, SQIVND (reference sequence). The CDR3 bases are TGTGCCAGTAGGGACAGGGGGCCGAACACTGAAGCTTTCTTT. Amino acids: CASRDRGPNTEAFF.

This chain connects TRBV9 to TRBJ1-3; tentative D call: TRBD1 (5 bases). The germline V gene encodes CDR1 SGDLS and CDR2 YYNGEE. V was trimmed by 3 bases and J by 3 bases, leaving 13 bases between them. The length of the CDR3 is 15 residues. The CDR3, as DNA: TGTGCCAGCAGCGAAGGGGCGTCGGGTGGAAACACCATATATTTT. It translates to CASSEGASGGNTIYF.

DNA for the CDR3: TGCGCCAGCAGTGACCCAGGGGACCTCACAGATACGCAGTATTTT. It yields the protein CASSDPGDLTDTQYF. The chain couples TRBV10-1 to TRBJ2-3; a possible D gene is TRBD1 (6 bases). This CDR3 is built from 15 residues. CDR1 is WNHNN and CDR2 is SYGVQD in the germline V gene (reference sequence). Trimming removed 3 bases from V and 2 bases from J, with 12 bases in between.

The gene calls are TRBV5-1 and TRBJ1-1; perhaps TRBD1 as D (5 bases). Trimming shortened V by 7 bases and J by 0 bases, and 13 bases separated the two germline ends. CDR3 size: 14 residues. CDR1 is SGHRS and CDR2 is YFSETQ in the germline V gene. The CDR3 protein is CASGGDFMNTEAFF. CDR3 nucleotide sequence: TGCGCCAGCGGGGGGGACTTCATGAACACTGAAGCTTTCTTT.